This T cell receptor beta chain derives from a study of T cell responses to AZD1222 COVID-19 vaccine. Repertoires were generated with immunoSEQ multiplex PCR, while TCRdb's copy carries only in-frame clones and drops some. The data contain about 160,000 clones, 92% of them singletons. This clone was seen just once. What it recognizes is unknown. Overall study findings and caveats: Regions 160-218 and 743-854 dominated among vaccine-associated CD4 TCRs spanning spike. There were mostly white British donors and more females than males, and clonal diversity was possibly underestimated.

Trimming removed 6 bases from V and 3 bases from J; junction bases left unmatched: 7. The germline V gene encodes CDR1 MRHNA and CDR2 SNTAGT. The CDR3 contains 15 residues. Pooling of second doses given at about 4 or about 12 weeks was done. This chain connects TRBV6-4 to TRBJ2-7; 11 bases are a match to TRBD2. This sequence was found in an adult who received the AZD1222 COVID-19 vaccine. The sample here was peripheral blood, taken 28 days after the second AZD1222 dose. DNA of the CDR3: TGTGCCAGCAGGGCCCCTAGCGGGGGGTGCTACGAGCAGTACTTC. Translating it yields CASRAPSGGCYEQYF.